Listed below are T cell receptor beta chains from one sample, sequenced in a study of shared clonotypes between healthy human individuals. Measured with immunoSEQ multiplex PCR; TCRdb has only the in-frame clones, and not every one. Of about 980,000 clones listed, approximately 76% are singletons. The specimen was memory CD4+ T cells sorted from blood. These receptors were collected from a man between 18 and 29 years old in good health. CDR3s include the opening cysteine and the closing phenylalanine or tryptophan. Each record gives: clone size, J gene, V gene, D gene, CDR3 protein, CDR3 DNA. D genes are given only for firm matches. The size of a clone is reported for some rows only, either as once, few or many, or as a class for expanded clones.

NA TRBJ1-5 TRBV9 NA CASSVGPEGNQPQHF TGTGCCAGCAGCGTAGGACCAGAGGGCAATCAGCCCCAGCATTTT
few TRBJ2-1 TRBV5-1 NA CASSLGDTSYNEQFF TGCGCCAGCAGCTTGGGGGACACTAGTTACAATGAGCAGTTCTTC
NA TRBJ2-5 TRBV7-2 TRBD2 CASSRGGQETQYF TGTGCCAGCAGCCGGGGGGGACAAGAGACCCAGTACTTC
NA TRBJ2-5 TRBV6-8 TRBD1 CASSIRDRGLETQYF TGTGCCAGCAGCATCCGGGACAGGGGGCTTGAGACCCAGTACTTC
NA TRBJ2-7 TRBV11-2 NA CASSSQRGTYEQYF TGTGCCAGCAGCTCTCAGAGGGGCACCTACGAGCAGTACTTC
NA TRBJ2-1 TRBV15 NA CATSTGRLSSYNEQFF TGTGCCACCAGCACCGGACGGCTTAGCTCCTACAATGAGCAGTTCTTC
NA TRBJ2-2 TRBV9 NA CASSPWNTGELFF TGTGCCAGCAGCCCCTGGAACACCGGGGAGCTGTTTTTT
few TRBJ1-1 TRBV6-6 NA CASRNRDLNTEAFF TGTGCCAGCAGAAACAGGGATTTGAACACTGAAGCTTTCTTT
NA TRBJ1-3 TRBV5-6 NA CASSLMGRPGNTIYF TGTGCCAGCAGCTTGATGGGGAGACCTGGAAACACCATATATTTT
once TRBJ1-1 TRBV7-9 NA CASSALAGGTEAFF TGTGCCAGCAGCGCCCTCGCGGGGGGGACTGAAGCTTTCTTT
NA TRBJ2-3 TRBV18 NA CASSPRQGKSDTQYF TGTGCCAGCTCACCACGGCAGGGTAAATCAGATACGCAGTATTTT
once TRBJ2-1 TRBV11-3 TRBD2 CASSPGGGPYNEQFF TGTGCCAGCAGCCCCGGGGGAGGGCCCTACAATGAGCAGTTCTTC
NA TRBJ1-1 TRBV29-1 NA CSALHMNTEAFF TGCAGCGCCTTACACATGAACACTGAAGCTTTCTTT
NA TRBJ1-1 TRBV6-1 TRBD1 CASIRGPGTEAFF TGTGCCAGCATTAGGGGGCCTGGGACTGAAGCTTTCTTT
NA TRBJ2-1 TRBV11-2 TRBD1 CASSPRDRAYNEQFF TGTGCCAGCAGCCCCCGGGACAGGGCCTACAATGAGCAGTTCTTC
NA TRBJ2-3 TRBV7-9 TRBD2 CASSLASGSADTQYF TGTGCCAGCAGCTTAGCTAGCGGGAGCGCAGATACGCAGTATTTT
NA TRBJ2-1 TRBV7-7 TRBD2 CASSPLPGLAGGNEQFF TGTGCTAGCAGCCCTTTACCGGGACTAGCGGGAGGTAATGAGCAGTTCTTC
few TRBJ1-1 TRBV28 NA CASSLRRDTEAFF TGTGCCAGCAGTTTAAGGAGGGACACTGAAGCTTTCTTT
NA TRBJ2-1 TRBV11-2 NA CASSAPRGALYNEQFF TGTGCCAGCAGCGCACCCAGGGGGGCCCTCTACAATGAGCAGTTCTTC
NA TRBJ1-4 TRBV10-1 NA CASSEPGASGKLFF TGCGCCAGCAGTGAGCCGGGAGCGAGCGGAAAACTGTTTTTT
NA TRBJ2-7 TRBV28 TRBD1 CASRWTGVSYEQYF TGTGCCAGCAGATGGACAGGGGTCTCCTACGAGCAGTACTTC
NA TRBJ1-1 TRBV7-3 NA CASSLSRNTEAFF TGTGCCAGCAGCTTATCAAGGAACACTGAAGCTTTCTTT
few TRBJ1-1 TRBV18 NA CASSSISDTEAFF TGTGCCAGCTCATCCATTTCCGACACTGAAGCTTTCTTT
once TRBJ2-1 TRBV7-8 NA CASSYYNEQFF TGTGCCAGCAGCTATTACAATGAGCAGTTCTTC
NA TRBJ1-2 TRBV5-6 TRBD1 CASSLASGTGGLYGYTF TGTGCCAGCAGCTTGGCTAGCGGGACAGGTGGACTCTATGGCTACACCTTC
many TRBJ1-4 TRBV25-1 TRBD1 CASTLTGGTNEKLFF TGTGCCAGCACCCTGACAGGGGGCACTAATGAAAAACTGTTTTTT
NA TRBJ2-7 TRBV19 TRBD1 CASSIQDRDEQYF TGTGCCAGTAGTATACAGGACAGGGACGAGCAGTACTTC
once TRBJ1-4 TRBV11-2 NA CASSLSGATNEKLFF TGTGCCAGCAGCTTGTCGGGCGCAACTAATGAAAAACTGTTTTTT
many TRBJ1-2 TRBV30 NA CAWSVYHGYTF TGTGCCTGGAGTGTATATCATGGCTACACCTTC
NA TRBJ2-1 TRBV27 NA CASSLPGGLYNEQFF TGTGCCAGCAGTCTACCGGGGGGCCTGTACAATGAGCAGTTCTTC
NA TRBJ1-2 TRBV21-1 NA CASSKALRGPSNYGYTF TGTGCCAGCAGCAAAGCGCTCAGGGGACCCTCCAACTATGGCTACACCTTC
NA TRBJ2-7 TRBV11-2 NA CASSLEAGTLYF TGTGCCAGCAGCTTAGAGGCCGGGACATTGTACTTC
NA TRBJ1-6 TRBV5-1 TRBD1 CASRQGQGNSPLHF TGCGCCAGCCGACAGGGACAGGGGAATTCACCCCTCCACTTT
NA TRBJ1-1 TRBV27 TRBD1 CASRRTGFTEAFF TGTGCCAGCAGGAGGACAGGGTTCACTGAAGCTTTCTTT
NA TRBJ2-2 TRBV29-1 NA CSVTGTGELFF TGCAGCGTTACAGGGACCGGGGAGCTGTTTTTT
NA TRBJ2-5 TRBV14 NA CASSQGGGTQYF TGTGCCAGCAGCCAAGGGGGTGGGACCCAGTACTTC
NA TRBJ1-3 TRBV9 TRBD1 CASSGTTGGSGNTIYF TGTGCCAGCAGCGGCACAACAGGGGGTTCTGGAAACACCATATATTTT
few TRBJ2-1 TRBV5-1 TRBD2 CASSLGLDWNEQFF TGCGCCAGCAGCCTGGGACTAGATTGGAATGAGCAGTTCTTC
NA TRBJ2-3 TRBV5-4 TRBD2 CASNPRLAGGIDTQYF TGTGCCAGCAACCCCCGACTAGCGGGAGGTATAGATACGCAGTATTTT
NA TRBJ2-3 TRBV19 NA CASSAGWGTDTQYF TGTGCCAGTAGTGCCGGCTGGGGCACAGATACGCAGTATTTT
NA TRBJ1-5 TRBV19 NA CASSWSSTRGQPQHF TGTGCCAGTAGTTGGAGCTCAACCAGGGGACAGCCCCAGCATTTT
NA TRBJ1-4 TRBV19 NA CASSNGMKLFF TGTGCCAGTAGTAACGGGATGAAACTGTTTTTT
NA TRBJ2-3 TRBV5-1 TRBD2 CASSLPRQRGGRDTQYF TGCGCCAGCAGCTTGCCTCGCCAGCGGGGGGGCCGAGATACGCAGTATTTT